Presented here are 7 T cell receptor beta chains from one specimen sequenced in a study of response to subunit inactivated influenza vaccine. One entry per CDR3 protein, called by TCRdb with MiXCR from the RT-PCR reads. The sample contains around 570,000 distinct CDR3 sequences, approximately 11% of which appear only once. These sequences were also reported in another study, on T cells expressing NK-cell markers. According to that study: As the method of synthesis, 5'RACE template switching with UMIs yielded TCR beta cDNA.

This specimen was PBMCs from blood, taken on the day of vaccination. The receptors stem from a man in his fifties who received an inactivated influenza vaccine.

This clonotype was counted a few times. V usage is TRBV19 and J usage is TRBJ2-5, with 8 bases aligning to TRBD1. The germline gives CDR1 LNHDA, CDR2 SQIVND (reference sequence). V was clipped by 5 bases and J by 4 bases; unmatched bases: 6. This CDR3 comprises 14 residues. The CDR3 here is CASSVDRGTETQYF. The CDR3 nucleotides are TGTGCCAGTAGTGTCGACAGGGGTACAGAGACCCAGTACTTC.

The gene calls are TRBV6-2 or TRBV6-3 and TRBJ2-1; D uncertain. The ends were cut back, 0 bases at V and 8 bases at J, with 5 bases in the middle. Germline loops: CDR1 MNHEY, CDR2 SVGEGT. CDR3 length: 12 amino acids. The CDR3 region has the DNA TGTGCCAGCAGTTACTCGAACCATGAGCAGTTCTTC. Its translation: CASSYSNHEQFF.

This clonotype has a handful of counts. J is TRBJ2-6 and V is TRBV20-1, with D maybe TRBD1 (6 bases). The V and J ends lost 6 bases and 2 bases respectively, with 17 bases between them. This CDR3 has 16 residues. Germline V CDR1 and CDR2: DFQATT, SNEGSKA (reference sequence). The CDR3 coding sequence is TGCAGTGCCAGACCGACAGGCTTGCCTGGGGCCAACGTCCTGACTTTC. This translates into CSARPTGLPGANVLTF.

This rearrangement joins TRBV30 to TRBJ2-1, with 7 bases identical to TRBD2. With 1 base clipped from V and 8 bases from J, the junction kept 5 bases outside the gene matches. This CDR3 contains 13 residues. The germline gives CDR1 GTSNPN, CDR2 SVGIG (reference sequence). The CDR3 is CAWSGGREDEQFF. CDR3 DNA: TGTGCCTGGAGTGGGGGGAGGGAGGATGAGCAGTTCTTC.

This clonotype was seen repeatedly, ten times or more. The chain uses TRBV29-1 and TRBJ2-7; D might be TRBD1 (6 bases). The CDR3 has 13 amino acids. V was cut by 5 bases and J by 2 bases, with 13 bases left in between. Germline CDR1 SQVTM, CDR2 ANQGSEA. CDR3 nucleotides: TGCAGCGTTTCCCAGGGGAACCCCTACGAGCAGTACTTC. Translated: CSVSQGNPYEQYF.

The table lists this clonotype with a few counts. CDR3 nucleotide sequence: TGTGCCAGCAGTTACTGGTTACCCGAAGCGGGATCGAGTTACGAGCAGTACTTC. Encoded protein: CASSYWLPEAGSSYEQYF. This rearrangement joins TRBV6-5 to TRBJ2-7, with 7 bases identical to TRBD2. Germline V gene sequence: CDR1 MNHEY, CDR2 SVGAGI. The J segment lost 4 bases and the V segment lost 1 base, leaving 16 bases of the junction unmatched. This CDR3 has 18 residues.

The sample holds many counts of this clonotype. The junction and the germline gene differ at one end; a read error may be behind it. The V and J genes are TRBV6-1 and TRBJ2-3; 10 positions agree with TRBD1. Germline V gives CDR1 MNHNS, CDR2 SASEGT. This CDR3 contains 15 residues. The CDR3 bases are TGCGCCAGCAGCCCTGGGACAGGGGGCACAGATACGCAGTATTTT. This sequence encodes CASSPGTGGTDTQYF.